Presented here are 20 T cell receptor beta chains from one specimen sequenced in a study of tumor-infiltrating lymphocytes in primary liver carcinoma. Extraction of RNA together with DNA used 20-30 mg of unsorted bulk tissue. The researchers produced TCR beta cDNA from 500 to 550 ng total RNA with a constant-region primer. Three nested multiplex PCR rounds of slightly modified ARM-PCR generated TCR beta libraries. Primers for the first two PCR rounds were TRBV1-TRBV30 forward primers and a C-beta reverse primer (about 9 cycles per round). TCRdb reprocessed the multiplex PCR reads via MiXCR and lists one record per CDR3 protein. The table records around 100,000 distinct CDR3 sequences, about 67% of them present only once. The sample was liver tumor tissue from sampling region 2. As to subset: tumor region T2, inferior pole. The receptors come from a woman in her sixties or seventies with primary liver carcinoma and hepatitis B virus infection.

As concerns this clonotype: The junction departs from germline at one end; a sequencing error may be responsible. The chain uses TRBV11-2 and TRBJ2-1; D perhaps matches TRBD1 (6 bases). The CDR3 is made up of 13 amino acids. CDR1 is SGHAT, CDR2 FQNNGV, per germline. This CDR3 reads CASRLDRDDEQIF. CDR3 DNA sequence: TGTGCCAGCAGATTGGACAGAGACGATGAGCAGATCTTC. Filled out from reference TRBV11-2 and TRBJ2-1, the complete variable domain reads EAGVAQSPRYKIIEKRQSVAFWCNPISGHATLYWYQQILGQGPKLLIQFQNNGVVDDSQLPKDRFSAERLKGVDSTLKIQPAKLEDSAVYLCASRLDRDDEQIFGPGTRLTVL.

This clonotype was detected ten times or more. A much larger clone is a single base away; this may be a read error. This chain uses TRBV11-2 with TRBJ2-1, with D unclear. Germline-derived CDR1 and CDR2 are SGHAT and FQNNGV. This CDR3 is 13 amino acids long. The CDR3 loop is CASSRENYSEQFF. CDR3 coding DNA: TGTGCCAGCAGTCGCGAAAACTACAGTGAGCAGTTCTTC.

The rearrangement links TRBV29-1 to TRBJ2-5, with 10 bases identical to TRBD2. The CDR3 runs 17 residues. Germline CDR1 SQVTM, CDR2 ANQGSEA. The CDR3 here is CSVFVPSGRAGGKTQYF. CDR3 bases: TGCAGTGTTTTTGTGCCCAGCGGGAGGGCCGGGGGGAAGACCCAGTACTTC.

This clonotype came up once. The chain has TRBV28 and TRBJ2-7, with D uncertain. This CDR3 is 14 amino acids long. Germline V gene sequence: CDR1 MDHEN, CDR2 SYDVKM. Trimming removed 3 bases from V and 5 bases from J, with 14 bases in between. CDR3 nucleotides: TGTGCCAGCAGTTTTCCTTGGAAGGGCCACGAGCAGTACTTC. This encodes CASSFPWKGHEQYF.

To note about this clonotype: One end of the junction is discordant with germline, which a read error may explain. The chain links TRBV11-2 to TRBJ2-3; TRBD2 might be the D (7 bases). The germline V gene has CDR1 SGHAT and CDR2 FQNNGV. CDR3 length: 17 amino acids. CDR3 coding DNA: TGTGCCAGCAACTTAGGGGGACTAACGTACACGTCAGATACTCATTATTTT. It yields the protein CASNLGGLTYTSDTHYF.

This clonotype was detected a few times. The chain uses TRBV28 and TRBJ1-1; 7 nucleotides match TRBD1. Germline trimming cut 6 bases from V and 1 base from J; bases unmatched to any gene: 17. The CDR3 has 18 amino acids. Germline V gives CDR1 MDHEN, CDR2 SYDVKM. Here the CDR3 reads CASSLPLLPGQKNTEAFF. CDR3 DNA sequence: TGTGCCAGCAGCCTCCCGTTATTACCGGGACAGAAGAACACTGAAGCTTTCTTT.

A word on this clonotype: A much more abundant neighbour one base away suggests this may be a read error. This rearrangement joins TRBV28 to TRBJ2-5, with unresolved D. CDR1 is MDHEN and CDR2 is SYDVKM in the germline V gene. The CDR3 totals 16 residues. Trimming took 3 bases from V and 5 from J, leaving 19 bases between them. CDR3 DNA: TGTGCCAGCAGTTTTCCTGGACGGTCAATCCACGAGACCCAGTACTTC. Encoded protein: CASSFPGRSIHETQYF.

Within the sample, this clonotype is medium-sized (0.01 to 0.1%). V is TRBV11-2 and J is TRBJ2-6; D gene unclear. V was pared by 5 bases and J by 0 bases, with 5 bases between. This CDR3 has 14 residues. CDR1 is SGHAT and CDR2 is FQNNGV in the germline V gene. Here the CDR3 reads CASSPASGANVLTF. The DNA for the CDR3 is TGTGCCAGCAGCCCAGCCTCTGGGGCCAACGTCCTGACTTTC.

The chain has TRBV5-1 and TRBJ1-2; D uncertain. The CDR3 runs to 13 residues. Germline V gene lookup returns CDR1 SGHRS and CDR2 YFSETQ. Trimming shortened V by 3 bases and J by 4 bases, and 10 bases separated the two germline ends. CDR3 in DNA: TGCGCCAGCAGCTCTCAGTGGTCCTATGGCTACACCTTC. The encoded protein is CASSSQWSYGYTF.

With respect to this clonotype: Given a much more abundant clone one base away, this may be a read error. V is TRBV29-1 and J is TRBJ1-1, with D hard to call. Germline CDR1 SQVTM, CDR2 ANQGSEA. The CDR3 covers 13 residues. CDR3: CSVQIGLNTVAFF. The DNA of the CDR3 is TGCAGCGTTCAGATCGGCTTGAACACTGTAGCTTTCTTT.

Turning to this clonotype: The germline gene is not matched at one end of the junction; a read error may be the cause. The chain couples TRBV11-3 to TRBJ2-1, with a possible D match to TRBD1 (9 bases). CDR3 length: 19 residues. The germline V gene encodes CDR1 SGHNT and CDR2 YENEEA. This CDR3 reads CASSAGQGRLAGGFNDQFF. CDR3 nucleotides: TGTGCCAGCAGCGCCGGACAGGGGCGACTGGCGGGAGGATTCAATGACCAGTTCTTC. The full variable domain, rest sourced from reference TRBV11-3 and TRBJ2-1, is EAGVVQSPRYKIIEKKQPVAFWCNPISGHNTLYWYLQNLGQGPELLIRYENEEAVDDSQLPKDRFSAERLKGVDSTLKIQPAELGDSAVYLCASSAGQGRLAGGFNDQFFGPGTRLTVL.

The table lists this clonotype with many counts. The chain uses TRBV5-1 and TRBJ2-3; 10 positions match TRBD2. The CDR3 runs to 15 residues. Unmatched junction bases numbered 2, after V lost 0 bases and J lost 4 bases. Germline V gene sequence: CDR1 SGHRS, CDR2 YFSETQ. The CDR3 DNA reads TGCGCCAGCAGCTTGGCTAGCGGGAGCGCAGATACGCAGTATTTT. Translating it yields CASSLASGSADTQYF.

This clonotype has only one observation. At one of its ends the junction is not consistent with the germline gene, which may arise from a read error. The gene calls are TRBV6-1 and TRBJ1-5, with D hard to call. Germline-derived CDR1 and CDR2 are MNHNS and SASEGT. The CDR3 loop spans 16 amino acids. CDR3 DNA: TGTGCGAGCAGTGAAGCACCAGAATATAGCAATCAGCACCAGCATTTT. It yields the protein CASSEAPEYSNQHQHF.

V gene TRBV29-1 combines with J gene TRBJ2-5, with D hard to call. The V gene's germline CDR1 is SQVTM and CDR2 ANQGSEA. CDR3 length: 14 amino acids. CDR3 amino acids: CGTNLPANQETQYF. The DNA of the CDR3 is TGCGGCACCAACCTCCCAGCGAACCAAGAGACCCAGTACTTC. Combining the CDR3 with reference TRBV29-1 and TRBJ2-5 gives the whole variable domain SAVISQKPSRDICQRGTSLTIQCQVDSQVTMMFWYRQQPGQSLTLIATANQGSEATYESGFVIDKFPISRPNLTFSTLTVSNMSPEDSSIYLCGTNLPANQETQYFGPGTRLLVL.

Notes on this clonotype: Relative to the germline gene, one junction end is altered; a read error may explain this. The chain joins TRBV5-6 to TRBJ2-3; D is unclear. There are 14 residues in the CDR3. The V gene's germline CDR1 is SGHDT and CDR2 YYEEEE. DNA for the CDR3: TGTGTCAGCAGCCGAAGGGCTATTACAGATACGCAGTATTTT. It encodes CVSSRRAITDTQYF.

The sample holds many counts of this clonotype. The chain carries TRBV7-9 and TRBJ2-3, with 8 bases matching TRBD1. The CDR3 runs 16 residues. Germline V gives CDR1 SEHNR, CDR2 FQNEAQ (reference sequence). With 2 bases clipped from V and 3 bases from J, the junction kept 7 bases outside the gene matches. CDR3 bases: TGTGCCAGCAGCTTAAATACAGGGGGTGTGACAGATACGCAGTATTTT. Its translation is CASSLNTGGVTDTQYF.

Remarks on this clonotype: A junction boundary mismatches the germline segment, possibly from a read error. The chain links TRBV7-9 to TRBJ2-5; D is undetermined. Germline V gene lookup returns CDR1 SEHNR and CDR2 FQNEAQ (reference sequence). This CDR3 is 16 amino acids long. This CDR3 reads CVSSLLGFSSQETQYF. The CDR3 nucleotides read TGTGTCAGCAGCTTATTGGGGTTCTCTTCACAAGAGACCCAGTACTTC.

The chain recombines TRBV12-3 or TRBV12-4 with TRBJ2-5; TRBD1 agrees at 9 bases. This CDR3 has 15 amino acids. The CDR3 spells CTNSFTTGGAETQYF. CDR3 DNA: TGTACCAACAGTTTTACCACAGGGGGCGCGGAGACCCAGTACTTC.

For this clonotype: The junction and the germline gene differ at one end; a read error may be behind it. The chain joins TRBV11-3 to TRBJ2-1; 10 nucleotides align to TRBD2. CDR3 size: 13 residues. Germline assignment: CDR1 SGHNT and CDR2 YENEEA. The CDR3 loop reads CSSSWTSGDEQSF. The CDR3 region has the DNA TGTTCCAGCAGCTGGACTAGCGGTGATGAGCAGTCCTTC.

Details on this clonotype: Sequence at one end of the junction differs from germline and may be a read error. V gene TRBV19 combines with J gene TRBJ2-1, with 9 bases lining up with TRBD1. Germline V CDR1 and CDR2: LNHDA, SQIVND (reference sequence). CDR3 size: 14 residues. The CDR3 spells CASRTDRGWGEQLF. The CDR3 region has the DNA TGTGCCAGTAGGACGGACAGGGGATGGGGTGAGCAGTTATTC. Together with reference TRBV19 and TRBJ2-1, the CDR3 gives the full variable domain: DGGITQSPKYLFRKEGQNVTLSCEQNLNHDAMYWYRQDPGQGLRLIYYSQIVNDFQKGDIAEGYSVSREKKESFPLTVTSAQKNPTAFYLCASRTDRGWGEQLFGPGTRLTVL.